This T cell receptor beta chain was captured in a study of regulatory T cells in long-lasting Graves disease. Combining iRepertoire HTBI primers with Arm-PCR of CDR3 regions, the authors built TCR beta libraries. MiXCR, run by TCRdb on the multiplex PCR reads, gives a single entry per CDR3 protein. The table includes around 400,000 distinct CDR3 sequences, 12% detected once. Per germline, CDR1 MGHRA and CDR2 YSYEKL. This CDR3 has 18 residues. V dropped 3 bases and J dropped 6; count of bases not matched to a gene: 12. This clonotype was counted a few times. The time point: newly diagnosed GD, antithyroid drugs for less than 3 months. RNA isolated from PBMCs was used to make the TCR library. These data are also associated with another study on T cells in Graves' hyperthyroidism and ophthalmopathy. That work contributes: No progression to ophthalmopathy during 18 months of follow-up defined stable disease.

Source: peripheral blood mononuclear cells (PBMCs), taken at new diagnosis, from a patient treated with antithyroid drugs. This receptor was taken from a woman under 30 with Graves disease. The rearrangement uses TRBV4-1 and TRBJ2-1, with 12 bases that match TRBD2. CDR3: CASSHSRASGGAGNEQFF. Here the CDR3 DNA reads TGCGCCAGCAGCCATTCTAGGGCTAGCGGGGGGGCTGGCAATGAGCAGTTCTTC.